Listed below are T cell receptor beta chains from one sample, sequenced in a study of T cells in Graves' hyperthyroidism and ophthalmopathy. MiXCR, run by TCRdb on the multiplex PCR reads, gives a single entry per CDR3 protein. Here the sample spans under 700,000 distinct CDR3 sequences, 46% being singletons. Sequencing was done on a sample of peripheral blood or thyroid tissue (not recorded which). The receptor source for this set is a woman younger than 30 with Graves' hyperthyroidism. CDR3s leave out the opening cysteine and the closing phenylalanine or tryptophan. The order of the fields is J gene, D gene, V gene, CDR3 protein. The D gene is left open where the match is weak.

J gene: TRBJ1-3
D gene: .
V gene: TRBV15
CDR3 protein: ATSGDRHSGNTIY

J gene: TRBJ1-2
D gene: .
V gene: TRBV7-2
CDR3 protein: ASSFGQLLSYGYT

J gene: TRBJ2-3
D gene: .
V gene: TRBV9
CDR3 protein: ASSVDRDTQY

J gene: TRBJ2-6
D gene: .
V gene: TRBV15
CDR3 protein: ATSSQLRVSGANVLT

J gene: TRBJ2-7
D gene: .
V gene: TRBV29-1
CDR3 protein: SKQSNQPQQY

J gene: TRBJ1-1
D gene: .
V gene: TRBV5-1
CDR3 protein: ASSLGTKTEAF

J gene: TRBJ2-3
D gene: .
V gene: TRBV2
CDR3 protein: ASRTMDTQY

J gene: TRBJ1-1
D gene: .
V gene: TRBV20-1
CDR3 protein: SGWGAMNTEAF

J gene: TRBJ2-7
D gene: .
V gene: TRBV19
CDR3 protein: ASSTGFYEQY

J gene: TRBJ2-7
D gene: TRBD2
V gene: TRBV15
CDR3 protein: ATSRERLAGSQDRY

J gene: TRBJ2-2
D gene: .
V gene: TRBV24-1
CDR3 protein: ATSDSHRAGGELF

J gene: TRBJ1-1
D gene: .
V gene: TRBV29-1
CDR3 protein: SLPDTEAF

J gene: TRBJ2-6
D gene: .
V gene: TRBV15
CDR3 protein: ATSRDRPGLPGANVLT

J gene: TRBJ2-5
D gene: TRBD2
V gene: TRBV29-1
CDR3 protein: SFASGKEETQY

J gene: TRBJ1-5
D gene: .
V gene: TRBV7-3
CDR3 protein: ASSLSGDQPQH

J gene: TRBJ1-1
D gene: .
V gene: TRBV7-8
CDR3 protein: ASSPRRGSEAEAF

J gene: TRBJ2-6
D gene: TRBD1
V gene: TRBV7-2
CDR3 protein: ASSQGTGGANVLT

J gene: TRBJ2-2
D gene: .
V gene: TRBV7-6
CDR3 protein: ASSLASRDYTGELF

J gene: TRBJ1-2
D gene: .
V gene: TRBV7-9
CDR3 protein: ASSSSFREEGYT

J gene: TRBJ2-7
D gene: .
V gene: TRBV20-1
CDR3 protein: SARDTGEPGAEQY

J gene: TRBJ1-1
D gene: TRBD1
V gene: TRBV20-1
CDR3 protein: SARGTGGRLNTEAF

J gene: TRBJ2-7
D gene: .
V gene: TRBV5-1
CDR3 protein: ASSRDGLYEQY

J gene: TRBJ2-7
D gene: .
V gene: TRBV7-2
CDR3 protein: ASSLRQGLIEQY

J gene: TRBJ1-5
D gene: .
V gene: TRBV6-6
CDR3 protein: ASSFSGAFQPQH

J gene: TRBJ1-1
D gene: .
V gene: TRBV7-9
CDR3 protein: ASISRLWRTEAF

J gene: TRBJ2-7
D gene: .
V gene: TRBV7-6
CDR3 protein: ASSSIRTYEQY

J gene: TRBJ1-4
D gene: .
V gene: TRBV10-3
CDR3 protein: AIRQGSNEKLF

J gene: TRBJ1-6
D gene: .
V gene: TRBV25-1
CDR3 protein: ASSIYLCSVAGEGSPLH

J gene: TRBJ1-1
D gene: .
V gene: TRBV7-2
CDR3 protein: ASSPSPGRATEAF

J gene: TRBJ1-5
D gene: TRBD1
V gene: TRBV10-3
CDR3 protein: ATEGTGSNQPQH

J gene: TRBJ1-2
D gene: .
V gene: TRBV10-3
CDR3 protein: AISESTGRRDGYT

J gene: TRBJ2-6
D gene: .
V gene: TRBV24-1
CDR3 protein: ATSDPTGPSGANVLT